This T cell receptor beta chain is drawn from a study of CD8 T cells in ankylosing spondylitis. Overall study findings and caveats: What seemed typical of ankylosing spondylitis blood was a TCR beta motif built from several highly homologous variants. Some motif variants were previously reported in reactive arthritis synovial fluid and blood. The study looked at matched synovial fluid samples from ankylosing spondylitis patients. Disease-linked clones were reported to be significantly enriched there.

TCRdb passed the 5' RACE reads through MiXCR, listing each CDR3 protein once. The table shows 670,000 or so distinct CDR3 sequences, with under 20% occurring only once. This clonotype was detected a few times. Its antigen is unidentified. Germline V lookup: CDR1 SGHTA, CDR2 FQGNSA. This CDR3 is 14 amino acids long. The V gene lost 5 bases and the J gene lost 2 bases, with 10 bases spanning the gap. The sequence was obtained from a male donor with ankylosing spondylitis. V gene TRBV7-2 combines with J gene TRBJ2-1; D remains unclear. Sample: blood, either unsorted or a sorted T cell fraction (not recorded which). The CDR3 DNA is TGTGCCAGCAGCGGCCGGAGAACCTACAATGAGCAGTTCTTC. Protein sequence: CASSGRRTYNEQFF.